Listed here are 15 T cell receptor beta chains from one sample, sequenced in a study of blood T cell repertoires in COVID-19. The assay was immunoSEQ multiplex PCR, and TCRdb's table has in-frame clones only and misses some. The sample has about 230,000 clones, around 86% seen once. Sequencing used peripheral blood. Receptors were obtained from a man over 45 with COVID-19, enrolled during active disease.

J is TRBJ2-3 and V is TRBV7-3, with D perhaps TRBD2 (6 bases). CDR3 size: 15 residues. The germline V gene has CDR1 SGHTA and CDR2 FQGTGA. Trimming took off 1 base at V and 1 base at J, with 9 bases between the two ends. DNA of the CDR3: TGTGCCAGCAGCTTAAGCGGGGACGGCACAGATACGCAGTATTTT. Translating it yields CASSLSGDGTDTQYF.

The rearrangement joins TRBV7-9 to TRBJ2-3; 8 bases agree with TRBD1. The junction had 4 bases not matched to a gene; V was cut back by 1 base and J by 4 bases. The CDR3 length is 15 residues. Looked up from germline, CDR1 is SEHNR and CDR2 is FQNEAQ (reference sequence). The CDR3 reads CASSLGAGGADTQYF. The CDR3 DNA sequence: TGTGCCAGCAGCTTAGGGGCAGGGGGCGCAGATACGCAGTATTTT.

The V call is TRBV25-1, the J call TRBJ1-1, with 9 bases matching TRBD1. This CDR3 spans 14 amino acids. Germline assignment: CDR1 MGHDK and CDR2 SYGVNS. Trimming at V came to 1 base and at J to 4 bases, leaving 1 base not matched to a gene. The CDR3 nucleotides are TGTGCCAGCAGTGAATCGACAGGGGGCACTGAAGCTTTCTTT. It encodes CASSESTGGTEAFF.

The rearrangement joins TRBV29-1 to TRBJ2-5, with TRBD2 matching over 14 bases. This CDR3 comprises 15 residues. CDR1 is SQVTM and CDR2 is ANQGSEA in the germline V gene. The V gene end was trimmed by 6 bases and the J gene end by 5 bases; junction bases not matched to a gene: 8. In nucleotides, the CDR3 is TGCAGCGTGGGACTAGCGGGAGTAGGTGATGAGACCCAGTACTTC. It encodes CSVGLAGVGDETQYF.

This chain links TRBV29-1 with TRBJ1-1, with 7 bases lining up with TRBD1. This CDR3 spans 14 amino acids. The germline V gene encodes CDR1 SQVTM and CDR2 ANQGSEA. V lost 6 bases to trimming and J lost 7 bases; unmatched junction nucleotides: 14. This CDR3 is CSVTDHRGTSEAFF. CDR3 DNA sequence: TGCAGCGTGACTGACCACAGGGGAACAAGTGAAGCTTTCTTT.

The V gene is TRBV7-3, the J gene TRBJ1-1; the match to TRBD1 covers 8 bases. The V gene end was trimmed by 5 bases and the J gene end by 4 bases; junction bases not matched to a gene: 6. CDR3 length equals 14 residues. The V gene's germline CDR1 is SGHTA and CDR2 FQGTGA. CDR3 loop: CASSVQGAGTEAFF. CDR3 in DNA: TGTGCCAGCAGCGTGCAGGGGGCTGGCACTGAAGCTTTCTTT.

The rearrangement links TRBV5-6 to TRBJ1-2; the D is unclear. Trimming took 4 bases from V and 2 from J, leaving 6 bases between them. The CDR3 loop spans 12 amino acids. The germline CDR1 and CDR2 sequences are SGHDT and YYEEEE. The CDR3 coding sequence is TGTGCCAGCAGCCCTTCGAACTATGGCTACACCTTC. Amino acid sequence: CASSPSNYGYTF.

This chain joins TRBV24-1 and TRBJ2-3; 14 bases line up with TRBD2. CDR3 length equals 17 residues. Germline V gene data show CDR1 as KGHDR and CDR2 as SFDVKD. V lost 4 bases to trimming and J lost 6 bases; unmatched junction nucleotides: 8. The CDR3 DNA sequence: TGTGCCACCAGTGAAGGGACTAGCGGGAGAGGGAGTGATACGCAGTATTTT. Its protein is CATSEGTSGRGSDTQYF.

This chain joins TRBV5-6 and TRBJ2-5; a weak D match, TRBD2 (5 bases). CDR1 and CDR2 from the germline V gene are SGHDT and YYEEEE. The CDR3 loop spans 13 amino acids. V dropped 4 bases and J dropped 4 bases, with 11 bases sitting between them. The CDR3 DNA follows: TGTGCCAGCAGCCGGGCGGGCTTAGAGACCCAGTACTTC. Its protein product is CASSRAGLETQYF.

The gene calls are TRBV6-5 and TRBJ2-7; TRBD2 matches 7 bases. Germline assignment: CDR1 MNHEY and CDR2 SVGAGI. This CDR3 region has 14 residues. The junction had 5 bases not matched to a gene; V was cut back by 6 bases and J by 0 bases. This CDR3 is CASRSGVSSYEQYF. For the CDR3, the DNA is TGTGCCAGCAGGAGCGGGGTCAGCTCCTACGAGCAGTACTTC.

The sample holds a few counts of this clone. The chain couples TRBV5-4 to TRBJ2-6; D is possibly TRBD2 (7 bases). The CDR3 spans 19 residues. The V end was cut by 3 bases, the J end by 1 base, with 20 bases between. Germline CDR1 is SGHNT and CDR2 is YYREEE (reference sequence). CDR3 residues: CASSSAGQPGVSGANVLTF. In DNA form, the CDR3 reads TGTGCCAGCAGCTCAGCGGGACAACCCGGCGTATCTGGGGCCAACGTCCTGACTTTC.

The J gene is TRBJ1-2, the V gene TRBV5-1; TRBD1 matches at 8 bases. The trim removed 4 bases at V and 7 bases at J, leaving 6 bases unmatched. Germline V gene sequence: CDR1 SGHRS, CDR2 YFSETQ. The CDR3 extends over 13 amino acids. CDR3 sequence (DNA): TGCGCCAGCAGCGCGGACAGGGTGGCTGGCTACACCTTC. Its protein product is CASSADRVAGYTF.

The chain is built from TRBV10-3 and TRBJ2-1; 7 nucleotides align to TRBD2. Germline V gives CDR1 ENHRY, CDR2 SYGVKD. This CDR3 has 16 residues. After removal of 1 base from V and 7 bases from J, the junction contained 10 bases not matched to a gene. CDR3 nucleotides: TGTGCCATCAGTGAGTTAGGGGCGGGAGTGGGGAATGAGCAGTTCTTC. Its translation: CAISELGAGVGNEQFF.

The chain joins TRBV19 to TRBJ2-3; 10 bases line up with TRBD2. CDR1 and CDR2 (germline): LNHDA, SQIVND (reference sequence). Losses at the gene ends were 4 bases for V and 2 bases for J; bases not matched to a gene: 9. This CDR3 contains 17 residues. CDR3 protein: CASSKELAGAYTDTQYF. The CDR3 DNA reads as TGTGCCAGTAGTAAGGAGCTAGCGGGGGCTTACACAGATACGCAGTATTTT. The complete variable domain, with remaining parts taken from reference TRBV19 and TRBJ2-3, reads DGGITQSPKYLFRKEGQNVTLSCEQNLNHDAMYWYRQDPGQGLRLIYYSQIVNDFQKGDIAEGYSVSREKKESFPLTVTSAQKNPTAFYLCASSKELAGAYTDTQYFGPGTRLTVL.

The rearrangement links TRBV11-2 to TRBJ2-2; D is unclear. V was cut by 7 bases and J by 5 bases, with 11 bases left in between. CDR1 is SGHAT, CDR2 FQNNGV, per germline. The CDR3 runs to 13 residues. CDR3 loop: CASNQIKTGELFF. For the CDR3, the DNA is TGTGCCAGCAACCAGATAAAGACCGGGGAGCTGTTTTTT.